One T cell receptor beta chain is described in this entry. The antigen remains undetermined. Only in-frame clones appear in the TCRdb table, and some are missing; sequencing was by immunoSEQ multiplex PCR. This sample has around 80,000 clones; approximately 80% occur once, and the top ten carry 0.65% to 0.85%. This specimen comes from a study of radiotherapy plus CTLA-4 blockade in lung cancer. Study information: Objective response rate was around 20%; disease control rate, around 31%. General study results and limits: In blood, after radiotherapy plus ipilimumab, tumor-derived TCR clones expanded. Interferon-beta and early blood T cell clone dynamics reportedly predicted response best.

The germline gives CDR1 MDHEN, CDR2 SYDVKM. The CDR3 extends over 15 amino acids. The V end was cut by 5 bases, the J end by 3 bases, with 17 bases between. It was focal radiation plus CTLA-4 blockade with ipilimumab that patients with chemo-refractory metastatic non-small-cell lung cancer received. The receptor's source is a human donor with non-small cell lung cancer who had stable disease on radiotherapy plus ipilimumab. J is TRBJ2-7 and V is TRBV28; possible D gene TRBD1, 6 bases. The sequenced sample was peripheral blood, obtained from a patient treated with radiotherapy plus ipilimumab. In DNA, the CDR3 is TGTGCCAGCAGTGGACAGTTAGGATTTGACTACGAGCAGTACTTC. The encoded protein is CASSGQLGFDYEQYF.